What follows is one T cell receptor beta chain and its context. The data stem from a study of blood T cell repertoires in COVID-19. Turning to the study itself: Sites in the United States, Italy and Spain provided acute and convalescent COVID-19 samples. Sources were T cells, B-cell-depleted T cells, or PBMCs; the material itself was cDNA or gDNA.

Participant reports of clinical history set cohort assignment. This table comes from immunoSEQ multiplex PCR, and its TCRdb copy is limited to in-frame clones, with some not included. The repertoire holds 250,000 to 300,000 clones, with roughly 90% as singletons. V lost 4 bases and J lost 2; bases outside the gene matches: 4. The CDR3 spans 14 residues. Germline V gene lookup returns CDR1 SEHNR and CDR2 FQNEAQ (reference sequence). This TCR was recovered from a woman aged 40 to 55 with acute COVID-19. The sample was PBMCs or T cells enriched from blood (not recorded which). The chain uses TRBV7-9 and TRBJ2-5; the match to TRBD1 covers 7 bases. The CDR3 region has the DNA TGTGCCAGCAGCTGGACAGGTTTTCAAGAGACCCAGTACTTC. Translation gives CASSWTGFQETQYF.